The T cell receptor (beta chain) under discussion was sequenced for a study of regulatory T cells in long-lasting Graves disease. The time point denotes: persistent/refractory GD, antithyroid drugs over 5 years with positive TRAb. Isolated PBMC RNA provided the starting material for the TCR library. HTBI primers from iRepertoire and Arm-PCR of CDR3 regions yielded the TCR beta libraries. Authors' analysis steps: The samples included roughly 62 TRBV and under 15 TRBJ segments. TCRdb used MiXCR to reprocess the multiplex PCR reads, holding one entry per CDR3 protein. Clone size and V and J calls follow TCRdb, not the original study. This table has about 660,000 distinct CDR3 sequences, around 30% appearing once. CDR3 length: 13 residues. Germline values: CDR1 ENHRY, CDR2 SYGVKD. V dropped 10 bases and J dropped 1; count of bases not matched to a gene: 5. This clonotype was detected a few times.

This receptor was obtained from a female donor with Graves disease. The material sequenced was peripheral blood mononuclear cells (PBMCs), taken when the disease was refractory, from a patient treated with antithyroid drugs. The chain combines TRBV10-3 with TRBJ2-7; 9 nucleotides line up with TRBD1. CDR3 sequence: CASGQGTSYEQYF. The CDR3 DNA reads as TGTGCCAGCGGACAGGGGACTTCCTACGAGCAGTACTTC.